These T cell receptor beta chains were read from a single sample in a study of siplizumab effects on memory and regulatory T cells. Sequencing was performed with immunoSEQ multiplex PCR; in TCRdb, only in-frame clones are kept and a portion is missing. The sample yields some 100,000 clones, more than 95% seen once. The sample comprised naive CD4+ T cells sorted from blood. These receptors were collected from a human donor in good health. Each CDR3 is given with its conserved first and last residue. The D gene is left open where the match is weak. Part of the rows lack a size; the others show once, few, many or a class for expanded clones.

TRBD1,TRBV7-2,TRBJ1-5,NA,TGTGCCAGCAGCATCAGACAGGGGACAGGTCCCCAGCATTTT,CASSIRQGTGPQHF
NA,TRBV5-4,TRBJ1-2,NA,TGTGCCAGCAGCCCCGTCGACAGGACGACTAACTATGGCTACACCTTC,CASSPVDRTTNYGYTF
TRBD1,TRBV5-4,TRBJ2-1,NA,TGTGCCAGCAGCTTGGTATTAGGACAGGGGGCATATGAGCAGTTCTTC,CASSLVLGQGAYEQFF
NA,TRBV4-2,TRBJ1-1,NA,TGTGCCAGCAGCCAAGAATATCGTTTGAACACTGAAGCTTTCTTT,CASSQEYRLNTEAFF
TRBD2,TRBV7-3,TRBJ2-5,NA,TGTGCCAGCAGCCGCGGGACTACCAAACAAGAGACCCAGTACTTC,CASSRGTTKQETQYF
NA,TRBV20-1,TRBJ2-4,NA,TGCAGTGCTAGAGATAATCAACTTCAGTACTTC,CSARDNQLQYF
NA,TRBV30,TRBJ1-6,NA,TGTGCCTGGAGTGTTATGGGGTATGACAATTCACCCCTCCACTTT,CAWSVMGYDNSPLHF
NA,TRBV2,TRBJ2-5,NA,TGTGCCGGGGGGTACTTCCAAGAGACCCAGTACTTC,CAGGYFQETQYF
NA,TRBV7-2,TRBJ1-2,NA,TGTGCCAGCAGATTTATACCGGGGGGTGTTGGCTACACCTTC,CASRFIPGGVGYTF
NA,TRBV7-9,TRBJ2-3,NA,TGTGCCAGCAGCTTATTTCGGGGGACCAGCACAGATACGCAGTATTTT,CASSLFRGTSTDTQYF
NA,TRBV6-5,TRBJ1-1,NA,TGTGCCAGCAGTCAAGGGGATTGGACTGAAGCTTTCTTT,CASSQGDWTEAFF
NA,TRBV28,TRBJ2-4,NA,TGTGCCAGCAGCGTAGGCAAAAACATTCAGTACTTC,CASSVGKNIQYF
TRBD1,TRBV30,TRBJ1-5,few,TGTGCCTGGGAGGACAGGTGGAGCAATCAGCCCCAGCATTTT,CAWEDRWSNQPQHF
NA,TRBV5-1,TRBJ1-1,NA,TGCGCCAGCAGCTCTCAGGTTGGGAACACTGAAGCTTTCTTT,CASSSQVGNTEAFF
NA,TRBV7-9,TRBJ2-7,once,TGTGCCAGCAGCCCGGCGGGACAGCGATCCTACGAGCAGTACTTC,CASSPAGQRSYEQYF
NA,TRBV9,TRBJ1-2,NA,TGTGCCAGCAGCACCGGAAATGGGGCCCCTGGCGGCTATGGCTACACCTTC,CASSTGNGAPGGYGYTF
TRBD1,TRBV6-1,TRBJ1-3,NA,TGTGCCAGCAGACCGGGACAGTCCGTGAACACCATATATTTT,CASRPGQSVNTIYF
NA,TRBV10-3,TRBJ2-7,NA,TGTGCCATCAGCCCTAATGGGGGGGCGGACGAGCAGTACTTC,CAISPNGGADEQYF
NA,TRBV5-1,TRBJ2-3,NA,TGCGCCAGCAGCTTTTCGTTCGGGGCAGATACGCAGTATTTT,CASSFSFGADTQYF
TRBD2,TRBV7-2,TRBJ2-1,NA,TGTGCCAGCAGCTTATCGATTAGCGGGAAAAATGAGCAGTTCTTC,CASSLSISGKNEQFF
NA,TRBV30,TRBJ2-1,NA,TGTGCCTGGGCCCCACTTCAGGAGCAGTTCTTC,CAWAPLQEQFF
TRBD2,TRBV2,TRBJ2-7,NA,TGTGCCAGCAGCCGACTGTGGGAGGGGATCTCCTACGAGCAGTACTTC,CASSRLWEGISYEQYF
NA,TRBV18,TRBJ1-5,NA,TGTGCCAGCTCACCACCGGAGAGCTATAGCAATCAGCCCCAGCATTTT,CASSPPESYSNQPQHF
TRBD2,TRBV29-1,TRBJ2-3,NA,TGCAGCGTTAGCGGGGGGCCTTCTAGCACAGATACGCAGTATTTT,CSVSGGPSSTDTQYF
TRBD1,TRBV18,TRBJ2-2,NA,TGTGCCAGCTTGGGACAGGGGGCCGGCGGGGAGCTGTTTTTT,CASLGQGAGGELFF
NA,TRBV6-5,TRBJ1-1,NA,TGTGCCAGCAGTTCCCAGGGTAACATGAACACTGAAGCTTTCTTT,CASSSQGNMNTEAFF
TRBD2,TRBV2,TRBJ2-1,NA,TGTGCCAGCAGTGTCGAGACTAGCGGGAAGAAGCAGTTCTTC,CASSVETSGKKQFF
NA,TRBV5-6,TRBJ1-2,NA,TGTGCCAGCAGCCCCCCTAACCCGAACTATGGCTACACCTTC,CASSPPNPNYGYTF
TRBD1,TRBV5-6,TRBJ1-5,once,TGTGCCAGCAGCTTGTTAACAGGGGACAATCAGCCCCAGCATTTT,CASSLLTGDNQPQHF
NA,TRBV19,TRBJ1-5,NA,TGTGCCAGTCTGTTAACAGCGAGCAATCAGCCCCAGCATTTT,CASLLTASNQPQHF
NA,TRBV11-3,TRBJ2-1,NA,TGTGCCAGCAGCTTAAATCTTTTTGGTTCTGACAATGAGCAGTTCTTC,CASSLNLFGSDNEQFF
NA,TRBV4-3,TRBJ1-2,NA,TGCGCCAGCAGCCATGGGGTTGGGTATGGCTACACCTTC,CASSHGVGYGYTF
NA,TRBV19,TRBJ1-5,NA,TGTGCCAGTAGTAACCGCAATCAGCCCCAGCATTTT,CASSNRNQPQHF
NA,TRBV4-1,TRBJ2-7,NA,TGCGCCAGCAGGGGCAGGGTTAGTAAGTACGAGCAGTACTTC,CASRGRVSKYEQYF
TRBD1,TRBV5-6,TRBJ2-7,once,TGTGCCAGCAGCTTGGGACAGGGGGCCTACGAGCAGTACTTC,CASSLGQGAYEQYF
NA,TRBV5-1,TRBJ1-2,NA,TGCGCCAGCAGCTTGGCGACGGGTCCGGCTGCTACTACTACCTATGGCTACACCTTC,CASSLATGPAATTTYGYTF
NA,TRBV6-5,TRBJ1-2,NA,TGTGCCAGCAGGAGAGACTATGGCTACACCTTC,CASRRDYGYTF
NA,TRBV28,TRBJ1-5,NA,TGTGCCAGCCCCTTAGGGATCGGACGCAGGTTTAAGGGTCCTCAGCCCCAGCATTTT,CASPLGIGRRFKGPQPQHF
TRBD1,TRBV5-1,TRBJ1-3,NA,TGCGCCAGCAGCTCTATGACAGGGCCCTCTGGAAACACCATATATTTT,CASSSMTGPSGNTIYF
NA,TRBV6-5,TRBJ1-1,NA,TGTGCCAGCACTCCGGGGGGGACTGAAGCTTTCTTT,CASTPGGTEAFF
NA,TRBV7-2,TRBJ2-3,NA,TGTGCCAGCAGCTTAGCGGGAACGCAGTATTTT,CASSLAGTQYF
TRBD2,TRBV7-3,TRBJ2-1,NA,TGTGCCAGCAGCTTAAGCGGGGGGACCTCCTACAATGAGCAGTTCTTC,CASSLSGGTSYNEQFF
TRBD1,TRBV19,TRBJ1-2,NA,TGTGCCAGTTTCGATCTCCGGGACAGCACTAACTATGGCTACACCTTC,CASFDLRDSTNYGYTF
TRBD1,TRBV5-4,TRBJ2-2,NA,TGTGCCAGCAGCTTGGGGACAGGGGGATCAACCGGGGAGCTGTTTTTT,CASSLGTGGSTGELFF
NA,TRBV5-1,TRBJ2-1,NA,TGCGCCAGCAGCTTGGCCTCAGGGATCAATGAGCAGTTCTTC,CASSLASGINEQFF
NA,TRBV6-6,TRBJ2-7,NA,TGTGCCAGCAGTTACGAGGGCTCCTACGAGCAGTACTTC,CASSYEGSYEQYF
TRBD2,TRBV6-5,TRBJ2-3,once,TGTGCCAGCGCTTCGGGGGGGACCACAGATACGCAGTATTTT,CASASGGTTDTQYF
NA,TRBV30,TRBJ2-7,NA,TGTGCCTGGAGTGTACGTTACGGGGAGCAGTACTTC,CAWSVRYGEQYF
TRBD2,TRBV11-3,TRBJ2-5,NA,TGTGCCAGCAGCTTAACGGGGGGACCCTACCAAGAGACCCAGTACTTC,CASSLTGGPYQETQYF
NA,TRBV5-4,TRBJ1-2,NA,TGTGCCAGCAGCTTGGCTTCTATCAGGGCTGGATTGGGCTACACCTTC,CASSLASIRAGLGYTF
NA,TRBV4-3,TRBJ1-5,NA,TGCGCCAGCAGCTGGGACGTCAATCAGCCCCAGCATTTT,CASSWDVNQPQHF
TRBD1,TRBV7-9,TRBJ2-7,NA,TGTGCCAGCAGCCCGGACAGGGTGAGCTACGAGCAGTACTTC,CASSPDRVSYEQYF
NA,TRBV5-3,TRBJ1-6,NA,TGTGCCAGAAGCTACGGACAGCTGATTTCTAATTCACCCCTCCACTTT,CARSYGQLISNSPLHF